The 9 T cell receptor beta chains below come from one sample, sequenced in a study of molecular identifiers for immune sequencing clone quantification. TCRdb re-analysed the PCR reads in MiXCR, keeping a single row per CDR3 protein. The repertoire holds roughly 630,000 distinct CDR3 sequences, with about 25% as singletons. Sequenced: naive CD8+ T cells from blood, with Jurkat cell RNA spiked in. Regarding subset: FACS-sorted CD8+CD4-CCR7+CD45RA+ naive T cells. The source is a human donor in good health. Some libraries in this study had Jurkat cell RNA spiked in.

This clonotype occurred a few times. CDR3 in amino acids: CASSLRDGGPTDTQYF. The CDR3 nucleotides read TGTGCCAGCAGCTTACGGGACGGGGGGCCCACAGATACGCAGTATTTT. V gene TRBV7-9 combines with J gene TRBJ2-3, with D tentatively TRBD2 (7 bases). V lost 2 bases and J lost 2, with 14 bases in between. This CDR3 contains 16 residues. CDR1 is SEHNR and CDR2 is FQNEAQ in the germline V gene (reference sequence).

In regard to this clonotype: One junction end disagrees with the germline gene, perhaps due to a read error. The chain employs TRBV7-9 and TRBJ2-7; no firm D call. The germline V gene encodes CDR1 SEHNR and CDR2 FQNEAQ (reference sequence). This CDR3 region has 13 residues. In DNA form, the CDR3 reads TGTGCCAGCAGCCCATCAATAGGGAACGAGCAGCACTTC. Translation: CASSPSIGNEQHF.

This clonotype was seen only a few times. One end of the junction is discordant with germline, which a read error may explain. The rearrangement uses TRBV6-5 and TRBJ1-5, with TRBD1 as a possible D gene (6 bases). Germline V CDR1 and CDR2: MNHEY, SVGAGI. This CDR3 spans 14 amino acids. The CDR3 protein is CAGSLNDRNQPQHF. For the CDR3, the DNA is TGTGCCGGCAGTCTCAACGACAGGAATCAGCCCCAGCATTTT.

This clonotype came up a few times. The chain carries TRBV12-5 and TRBJ1-3, with D possibly being TRBD1 (5 bases). Per the germline V gene, CDR1 is LGHNT and CDR2 is FRNRAP. The CDR3 consists of 14 residues. Trimming pared 6 bases from V and 0 bases from J, leaving 9 bases between. CDR3 coding DNA: TGTGCTAGTGGCCTGGGGGACTCTGGAAACACCATATATTTT. Translation gives CASGLGDSGNTIYF.

This clonotype showed up many times. As DNA, the CDR3 is TGTGCCAGCAGCCAAGAGGTCAAAGGCACAGATACGCAGTATTTT. Protein: CASSQEVKGTDTQYF. The V and J genes are TRBV14 and TRBJ2-3; D not resolved. Trimming left V 0 bases short and J 1 base short, with 8 bases between. CDR1 and CDR2 (germline): SGHDN, FVKESK. The CDR3 extends over 15 amino acids.

J is TRBJ2-5 and V is TRBV12-3 or TRBV12-4; D gene unclear. The germline V and J ends were trimmed by 6 bases and 5 bases, with 16 bases remaining between them. The CDR3 sequence is 14 residues long. In DNA, the CDR3 is TGTGCCAGCAGCCACGCGGCGAAGACTGAGACCCAGTACTTC. Residues: CASSHAAKTETQYF.

Concerning this clonotype itself: One base away lies a much larger clone, so this may be a sequencing read error. The chain employs TRBV30 and TRBJ2-3; D unresolved. The CDR3 contains 15 residues. In germline, CDR1 is GTSNPN, CDR2 SVGIG (reference sequence). Trimming shortened V by 0 bases and J by 0 bases, and 10 bases separated the two germline ends. The DNA for the CDR3 is TGTGCCTGGAGTGTTGGCGAAGCTAGCACAGATACGCAGTATTTT. Translated: CAWSVGEASTDTQYF.

This clonotype was detected a few times. The chain links TRBV6-2 or TRBV6-3 to TRBJ2-1; D possibly corresponds to TRBD1 (6 bases). Trimming pared 6 bases from V and 8 bases from J, leaving 20 bases between. The CDR3 loop spans 15 amino acids. CDR1 and CDR2 (germline): MNHEY, SVGEGT. The CDR3 coding sequence is TGTGCCAGCAGCCCCAACGAGGACAGCGCCGATGAGCAGTTCTTC. Encoded protein: CASSPNEDSADEQFF.

Note on this clonotype: A much larger clone sits a single nucleotide away, making a read error possible. CDR3 loop: CAGSFQQDYGYTF. In DNA, the CDR3 is TGTGCCGGCAGCTTCCAGCAAGACTATGGCTACACCTTC. The rearrangement links TRBV5-6 to TRBJ1-2; D is ambiguous. CDR3 length: 13 residues. Germline V gene sequence: CDR1 SGHDT, CDR2 YYEEEE.